The 15 T cell receptor beta chains below all came from one sample that was sequenced in a study of blood T cell repertoires in COVID-19. Only in-frame clones appear in the TCRdb table, and some are missing; sequencing was by immunoSEQ multiplex PCR. The profile shows about 70,000 clones, 65% to 90% of them singletons. Sequencing was done on a sample of peripheral blood. The receptors come from a man older than 75 with acute or convalescent COVID-19.

The genes are TRBV5-4 and TRBJ1-2; D gene uncertain. The CDR3 is 14 residues long. Germline CDR1 is SGHNT and CDR2 is YYREEE (reference sequence). V lost 1 base and J lost 3, with 10 bases in between. CDR3 nucleotide sequence: TGTGCCAGCAGCTTGTTTGGCAGTTACTATGGCTACACCTTC. Protein sequence: CASSLFGSYYGYTF.

The chain uses TRBV2 and TRBJ2-1; 13 bases line up with TRBD2. Germline values: CDR1 SNHLY, CDR2 FYNNEI. V trimming: 3 bases; J trimming: 9 bases; junction bases outside the gene matches: 8. The CDR3 contains 16 residues. The CDR3 here is CASSDRTSGSRGEQFF. The CDR3 DNA follows: TGTGCCAGCAGTGATAGGACTAGCGGGAGTCGAGGTGAGCAGTTCTTC.

This chain joins TRBV9 and TRBJ2-3; 9 bases map to TRBD1. From germline, CDR1 is SGDLS and CDR2 YYNGEE. With V trimmed by 3 bases and J by 4 bases, 6 bases remained unmatched. The CDR3 is 15 amino acids. Here the CDR3 DNA reads TGTGCCAGCAGCGAACAGGGGGCACGCGCAGATACGCAGTATTTT. Residues: CASSEQGARADTQYF.

The sample holds a few counts of this clone. This chain connects TRBV19 to TRBJ1-6; TRBD1 matches 9 bases. Germline trimming cut 8 bases from V and 9 bases from J; bases unmatched to any gene: 5. CDR1 is LNHDA and CDR2 is SQIVND in the germline V gene (reference sequence). This CDR3 has 13 amino acids. The CDR3 DNA sequence: TGTGCCAGTTCCGGGACAGGGTTTTCACCCCTCCACTTT. Its protein is CASSGTGFSPLHF.

The V call is TRBV6-5, the J call TRBJ1-1; a weak D match, TRBD1 (6 bases). Deletions cut 6 bases from V and 4 bases from J, with 12 bases between. The CDR3 is 13 amino acids. Germline CDR1 MNHEY, CDR2 SVGAGI. For the CDR3, the DNA is TGTGCCAGCAGGGCTACAGGGTTCACTGAAGCTTTCTTT. This codes for CASRATGFTEAFF.

This chain connects TRBV11-3 to TRBJ1-4; D is undetermined. The CDR3 is 15 residues long. Trimming left V 0 bases short and J 3 bases short, with 8 bases between. CDR1 is SGHNT and CDR2 is YENEEA in the germline V gene. The CDR3 loop reads CASSLEGRPNEKLFF. CDR3 DNA sequence: TGTGCCAGCAGCTTAGAGGGCAGACCTAATGAAAAACTGTTTTTT.

This clone was seen a single time. The chain carries TRBV19 and TRBJ1-6; a weak D match, TRBD1 (5 bases). Germline lookup yields CDR1 LNHDA and CDR2 SQIVND (reference sequence). This CDR3 contains 13 residues. Between the trimmed V and J ends, which lost 7 bases and 7 bases, there was a span of 11 bases. In nucleotides, the CDR3 is TGTGCCAGTACAGGGTTACGGAATTCACCCCTCCACTTT. This codes for CASTGLRNSPLHF.

The rearrangement links TRBV9 to TRBJ1-3; D ambiguous. Germline V gives CDR1 SGDLS, CDR2 YYNGEE. V was clipped by 2 bases and J by 1 base, with 13 bases between them. CDR3 length: 16 residues. Here the CDR3 reads CASSVAAVPSGNTIYF. The CDR3 DNA sequence: TGTGCCAGCAGCGTTGCAGCGGTTCCATCTGGAAACACCATATATTTT.

This clone was detected a few times. The CDR3 DNA sequence: TGTGCCAGCAGCAAAATGGGGACAGGGAACACTGAAGCTTTCTTT. This sequence encodes CASSKMGTGNTEAFF. The V and J genes are TRBV3-1 (or the pseudogene TRBV3-2) and TRBJ1-1; 8 bases agree with TRBD1. The CDR3 is made up of 15 amino acids. Germline V gene sequence: CDR1 LGHDT, CDR2 YNNKEL (reference sequence). The V and J ends lost 5 bases and 1 base, in that order; junction bases with no gene match: 6.

The gene calls are TRBV7-9 and TRBJ1-4; D is perhaps TRBD1 (5 bases). This CDR3 region has 16 residues. Germline CDR1 and CDR2: SEHNR and FQNEAQ (reference sequence). Trimming removed 4 bases from V and 13 bases from J, with 25 bases in between. This CDR3 is CASSSRQGAFEDRLFF. CDR3 nucleotides: TGTGCCAGCAGCTCCCGACAAGGGGCATTCGAAGATAGACTGTTTTTT. The full variable domain, rest sourced from reference TRBV7-9 and TRBJ1-4, is DTGVSQNPRHKITKRGQNVTFRCDPISEHNRLYWYRQTLGQGPEFLTYFQNEAQLEKSRLLSDRFSAERPKGSFSTLEIQRTEQGDSAMYLCASSSRQGAFEDRLFFGSGTQLSVL.

The V call is TRBV6-6, the J call TRBJ2-1; 13 bases map to TRBD2. Trimming at V came to 5 bases and at J to 10 bases, leaving 8 bases not matched to a gene. CDR3 length equals 15 residues. The V gene's germline CDR1 is MNHNY and CDR2 SVGAGI (reference sequence). The CDR3 reads CASSTGTSGKGEQFF. CDR3 bases: TGTGCCAGCAGTACCGGGACTAGCGGGAAGGGGGAGCAGTTCTTC.

The genes are TRBV15 and TRBJ2-7; 8 nucleotides match TRBD1. Losses at the gene ends were 0 bases for V and 6 bases for J; bases not matched to a gene: 10. The CDR3 consists of 16 residues. Germline lookup yields CDR1 LNHNV and CDR2 YYDKDF (reference sequence). CDR3 sequence reads: CATSRDRGQGAIEQYF. The CDR3 DNA reads TGTGCCACCAGCAGAGATCGGGGGCAGGGGGCCATCGAGCAGTACTTC. The variable domain in full, with the rest retrieved from reference TRBV15 and TRBJ2-7, is DAMVIQNPRYQVTQFGKPVTLSCSQTLNHNVMYWYQQKSSQAPKLLFHYYDKDFNNEADTPDNFQSRRPNTSFCFLDIRSPGLGDTAMYLCATSRDRGQGAIEQYFGPGTRLTVT.

This clone showed up just a few times. This rearrangement joins TRBV5-1 to TRBJ1-2, with TRBD1 matching 9 bases. From germline, CDR1 is SGHRS and CDR2 YFSETQ. Trimming at V came to 5 bases and at J to 4 bases, leaving 6 bases not matched to a gene. The CDR3 length is 14 residues. The CDR3 coding sequence is TGCGCCAGCAGTCCCACAGGGGGCACCTATGGCTACACCTTC. It specifies CASSPTGGTYGYTF.

The J gene is TRBJ1-1, the V gene TRBV7-9; 7 bases are shared with TRBD1. The CDR3 extends over 11 amino acids. J lost 7 bases, V lost 5 bases, and 1 base had no gene match. From germline, CDR1 is SEHNR and CDR2 FQNEAQ (reference sequence). CDR3 amino acids: CASSRQGEAFF. CDR3 in DNA: TGTGCCAGCAGCCGACAGGGTGAAGCTTTCTTT.

The V and J genes are TRBV3-1 (or the pseudogene TRBV3-2) and TRBJ1-4, with D perhaps matching TRBD1 (5 bases). Germline values: CDR1 LGHDT, CDR2 YNNKEL (reference sequence). V was trimmed by 2 bases and J by 6 bases, leaving 16 bases between them. The CDR3 runs to 16 residues. CDR3 bases: TGTGCCAGCAGCCAATTCCCGATGAAAGGGGATGAAAAACTGTTTTTT. Translation: CASSQFPMKGDEKLFF.